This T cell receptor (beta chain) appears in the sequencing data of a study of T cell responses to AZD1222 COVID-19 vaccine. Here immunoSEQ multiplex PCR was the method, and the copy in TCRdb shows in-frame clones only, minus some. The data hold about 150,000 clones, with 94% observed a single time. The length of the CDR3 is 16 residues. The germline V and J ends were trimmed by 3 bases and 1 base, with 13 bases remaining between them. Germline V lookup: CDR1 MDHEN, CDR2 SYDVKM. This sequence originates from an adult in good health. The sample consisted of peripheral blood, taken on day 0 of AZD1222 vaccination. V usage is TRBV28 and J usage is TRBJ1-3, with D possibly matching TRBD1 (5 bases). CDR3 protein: CASSFEGPDSGNTIYF. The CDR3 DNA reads TGTGCCAGCAGTTTTGAGGGGCCCGATTCTGGAAACACCATATATTTT.